This TCR beta chain was documented in a study of blood T cell repertoires in COVID-19. About the research overall: COVID-19 samples, acute and convalescent, were from the United States, Italy and Spain.

Under the authors' procedure: Estimation of nucleated cell counts was performed using reference gene primer amplification. Profiled with immunoSEQ multiplex PCR; TCRdb holds only in-frame clones, not every one. That table furnishes V, J and clone size, whereas the DNA furnished D and trimming. Of some 290,000 clones detected, roughly 90% appear once; the ten largest clones hold about 11%. Seattle patient enrollment occurred during active infection, with longitudinal follow-up thereafter. Germline lookup yields CDR1 SEHNR and CDR2 FQNEAQ (reference sequence). This CDR3 is built from 14 residues. V lost 9 bases and J lost 0, with 15 bases in between.

The sample consisted of peripheral blood. The V call is TRBV7-9, the J call TRBJ2-7, with a weak D call TRBD1 (5 bases). The sequence came from a woman aged 25-40 years with COVID-19, enrolled during active disease. The CDR3 loop reads CASGTSDNSYEQYF. The DNA for the CDR3 is TGTGCCAGTGGCACCTCGGACAACTCCTACGAGCAGTACTTC.